These 21 T cell receptor beta chains share one sample of origin, sequenced in a study of blood T cell repertoires in COVID-19. Profiling relied on immunoSEQ multiplex PCR, and the TCRdb table lists in-frame clones only, not all of them. This sample has fewer than 250,000 clones, with around 80% found just once. The sequencing sample was made of peripheral blood. The receptor set was obtained from a woman aged 45-60 years with acute or convalescent COVID-19.

The V call is TRBV7-2, the J call TRBJ2-1; 11 nucleotides line up with TRBD2. The germline V gene has CDR1 SGHTA and CDR2 FQGNSA. This CDR3 is 16 amino acids long. Trimming removed 5 bases from V and 5 bases from J; junction bases left unmatched: 8. Here the CDR3 DNA reads TGTGCCAGCAGCCCCCCTAGCGGGAGGCCCAACAATGAGCAGTTCTTC. Translated: CASSPPSGRPNNEQFF.

The V gene is TRBV3-1 (or the pseudogene TRBV3-2), the J gene TRBJ2-2, with a tentative D call TRBD2 (6 bases). V was trimmed by 4 bases and J by 7 bases, leaving 19 bases between them. Germline lookup yields CDR1 LGHDT and CDR2 YNNKEL (reference sequence). CDR3 length equals 16 residues. This CDR3 is CASSLAGGGGSGELFF. The CDR3 nucleotides read TGTGCCAGCAGCCTTGCCGGGGGTGGTGGCAGCGGGGAGCTGTTTTTT.

The rearrangement joins TRBV12-5 to TRBJ2-1; D is unresolved. Germline V gene sequence: CDR1 LGHNT, CDR2 FRNRAP. Trimming took off 6 bases at V and 10 bases at J, with 16 bases between the two ends. The CDR3 has 13 amino acids. The CDR3 DNA reads TGTGCTAGTGGCCGATCAATGATGGGCGAGCAGTTCTTC. This encodes CASGRSMMGEQFF.

V is TRBV7-9 and J is TRBJ2-6, with D perhaps matching TRBD2 (5 bases). Trimming pared 5 bases from V and 0 bases from J, leaving 8 bases between. The CDR3 contains 15 residues. Germline V CDR1 and CDR2: SEHNR, FQNEAQ (reference sequence). The CDR3 DNA reads as TGTGCCAGCAGCGGGAGACGCTCTGGGGCCAACGTCCTGACTTTC. Translated, it gives CASSGRRSGANVLTF.

The chain couples TRBV18 to TRBJ1-2; 11 nucleotides align to TRBD1. The J segment lost 3 bases and the V segment lost 2 bases, leaving 2 bases of the junction unmatched. The CDR3 is 15 amino acids. CDR1 is KGHSH, CDR2 LQKENI, per germline. This CDR3 reads CASSPGGQGDYGYTF. In DNA, the CDR3 is TGTGCCAGCTCACCAGGGGGACAGGGGGACTATGGCTACACCTTC.

The V and J genes are TRBV27 and TRBJ1-6; D gene unclear. V gave up 5 bases and J gave up 9 bases, with 17 bases separating them. CDR1 and CDR2 (germline): MNHEY, SMNVEV (reference sequence). The CDR3 covers 15 residues. CDR3: CASSLNYGSGSPLHF. The CDR3 nucleotides read TGTGCCAGCAGTCTAAATTACGGGTCGGGTTCACCCCTCCACTTT.

The chain has TRBV9 and TRBJ2-1, with D hard to call. Looked up from germline, CDR1 is SGDLS and CDR2 is YYNGEE. Between the trimmed V and J ends, which lost 0 bases and 3 bases, there was a span of 7 bases. CDR3 length: 14 amino acids. As DNA, the CDR3 is TGTGCCAGCAGCGTAGGACCAGGCTACAATGAGCAGTTCTTC. Protein sequence: CASSVGPGYNEQFF. The whole variable domain, remainder taken from reference TRBV9 and TRBJ2-1, is DSGVTQTPKHLITATGQRVTLRCSPRSGDLSVYWYQQSLDQGLQFLIQYYNGEERAKGNILERFSAQQFPDLHSELNLSSLELGDSALYFCASSVGPGYNEQFFGPGTRLTVL.

The chain joins TRBV18 to TRBJ1-4; D is perhaps TRBD1 (6 bases). V shed 1 base and J shed 1 base, with 13 bases lying between them. This CDR3 is built from 17 residues. From germline, CDR1 is KGHSH and CDR2 LQKENI. The CDR3 reads CASSPQGTSGTNEKLFF. CDR3 nucleotide sequence: TGTGCCAGCTCACCACAGGGGACATCCGGAACTAATGAAAAACTGTTTTTT. Supplemented by reference TRBV18 and TRBJ1-4, the full variable domain reads NAGVMQNPRHLVRRRGQEARLRCSPMKGHSHVYWYRQLPEEGLKFMVYLQKENIIDESGMPKERFSAEFPKEGPSILRIQQVVRGDSAAYFCASSPQGTSGTNEKLFFGSGTQLSVL.

The chain employs TRBV3-1 (or the pseudogene TRBV3-2) and TRBJ2-7, with 8 bases lining up with TRBD1. Looked up from germline, CDR1 is LGHDT and CDR2 is YNNKEL (reference sequence). J was trimmed by 1 base and V by 0 bases; bases with no gene match: 5. The CDR3 length is 16 residues. For the CDR3, the DNA is TGTGCCAGCAGCCAAGATCAAGGGACAGGATCCTACGAGCAGTACTTC. Translation: CASSQDQGTGSYEQYF.

This clone was detected only a few times. The CDR3 DNA sequence: TGTGCCAGCAGCTTCCGCATCCCGGGGGGGAATGAGCAGTTCTTC. As protein: CASSFRIPGGNEQFF. The chain has TRBV7-2 and TRBJ2-1; 8 bases are a match to TRBD2. CDR3 length equals 15 residues. Per the germline V gene, CDR1 is SGHTA and CDR2 is FQGNSA. V lost 3 bases and J lost 7; bases outside the gene matches: 8. Using reference TRBV7-2 and TRBJ2-1 for the parts outside the CDR3, the full variable domain is GAGVSQSPSNKVTEKGKDVELRCDPISGHTALYWYRQSLGQGLEFLIYFQGNSAPDKSGLPSDRFSAERTGGSVSTLTIQRTQQEDSAVYLCASSFRIPGGNEQFFGPGTRLTVL.

This chain connects TRBV4-3 to TRBJ2-7; D perhaps matches TRBD1 (5 bases). The CDR3 has 17 amino acids. Germline lookup yields CDR1 LGHNA and CDR2 YSLEER. Trimming removed 0 bases at V and 0 bases at J, with 15 bases between. This CDR3 is CASSQDHQGPSSYEQYF. CDR3 coding DNA: TGCGCCAGCAGCCAAGATCATCAGGGCCCGAGCTCCTACGAGCAGTACTTC.

This sequence joins TRBV21-1 and TRBJ2-1; the D call of TRBD2 is as the table states it, not checked on the DNA. TRBV21-1 is a pseudogene. The CDR3 sequence is 14 residues long. The CDR3 region has the DNA TGTGCCAGCAGCAAAGACGGGGTCCCCTATGAGCAGTTCTTC. This gives the protein CASSKDGVPYEQFF.

The J gene is TRBJ2-7, the V gene TRBV5-1; a possible D gene is TRBD2 (6 bases). Germline CDR1 reads SGHRS; CDR2 reads YFSETQ. CDR3 length: 14 residues. V gave up 3 bases and J gave up 2 bases, with 12 bases separating them. In nucleotides, the CDR3 is TGCGCCAGCAGCTCGGGACTGGCCCCCTACGAGCAGTACTTC. Residues: CASSSGLAPYEQYF.

This clone came up a few times. This rearrangement joins TRBV2 to TRBJ2-7; 15 bases are a match to TRBD2. Germline CDR1 is SNHLY and CDR2 is FYNNEI. The CDR3 consists of 16 residues. V lost 4 bases and J lost 3; bases outside the gene matches: 4. The CDR3 DNA follows: TGTGCCAGCAGTGGGACTAGCGGGGGGGCCGACTACGAGCAGTACTTC. Encoded protein: CASSGTSGGADYEQYF.

The CDR3 nucleotides read TGTGCCAGCAGTGATGATGCGCCGGGTGAAGCTTTCTTT. This sequence encodes CASSDDAPGEAFF. This rearrangement joins TRBV6-1 to TRBJ1-1, with D unclear. Germline V gives CDR1 MNHNS, CDR2 SASEGT. V was shortened by 3 bases and J by 7 bases, with 12 bases between the two germline ends. CDR3 length equals 13 residues.

This clone was counted ten times or more. The rearrangement joins TRBV19 to TRBJ2-1; 10 positions match TRBD1. The germline V gene encodes CDR1 LNHDA and CDR2 SQIVND (reference sequence). Trimming removed 7 bases from V and 7 bases from J; junction bases left unmatched: 13. The CDR3 loop spans 16 amino acids. Here the CDR3 DNA reads TGTGCCAGTACCGAGCCGGGACAGGGGAGGAGGAATGAGCAGTTCTTC. Protein: CASTEPGQGRRNEQFF.

The chain employs TRBV12-2 and TRBJ2-3; the table gives TRBD2 as D, unverified against the DNA. TRBV12-2 counts as a pseudogene. This CDR3 spans 18 amino acids. In DNA, the CDR3 is TGTGCAAGTCGCCCCAGAACGGTGCGGGGCCTACGCACAGATACGCAGTATTTT. Amino acids: CASRPRTVRGLRTDTQYF.

V usage is TRBV11-3 and J usage is TRBJ2-3, with 9 bases lining up with TRBD2. There are 16 residues in the CDR3. Germline CDR1 reads SGHNT; CDR2 reads YENEEA. J lost 6 bases, V lost 1 base, and 8 bases had no gene match. Written as DNA, the CDR3 is TGTGCCAGCAGCTTAGGCGGGGGGGATCTCCGTGATACGCAGTATTTT. The encoded protein is CASSLGGGDLRDTQYF.

The rearrangement joins TRBV7-8 to TRBJ2-2; D might be TRBD1 (6 bases). The germline gives CDR1 SGHVS, CDR2 FQNEAQ. The ends were cut back, 5 bases at V and 5 bases at J, with 15 bases in the middle. The CDR3 spans 15 residues. CDR3 in amino acids: CASSRSSTGTGELFF. The CDR3 DNA is TGTGCCAGCAGCCGATCGTCGACAGGAACCGGGGAGCTGTTTTTT. Drawing the rest from reference TRBV7-8 and TRBJ2-2, the complete variable domain is GAGVSQSPRYKVAKRGQDVALRCDPISGHVSLFWYQQALGQGPEFLTYFQNEAQLDKSGLPSDRFFAERPEGSVSTLKIQRTQQEDSAVYLCASSRSSTGTGELFFGEGSRLTVL.

The rearrangement uses TRBV9 and TRBJ1-5, with a tentative D call TRBD1 (6 bases). This CDR3 has 14 amino acids. The germline V gene has CDR1 SGDLS and CDR2 YYNGEE. The V and J ends lost 0 bases and 3 bases respectively, with 7 bases between them. The CDR3 protein is CASSVGDTNQPQHF. As DNA, the CDR3 is TGTGCCAGCAGCGTAGGGGACACCAATCAGCCCCAGCATTTT.

Many counts were recorded for this clone. The chain is built from TRBV5-5 and TRBJ1-6; D remains ambiguous. The CDR3 totals 15 residues. CDR1 is SGHKS, CDR2 YYEKEE, per germline (reference sequence). V was trimmed by 0 bases and J by 7 bases, leaving 11 bases between them. DNA of the CDR3: TGTGCCAGCAGCTTGGAGTGGAGCTTAAATTCACCCCTCCACTTT. Amino acids: CASSLEWSLNSPLHF.